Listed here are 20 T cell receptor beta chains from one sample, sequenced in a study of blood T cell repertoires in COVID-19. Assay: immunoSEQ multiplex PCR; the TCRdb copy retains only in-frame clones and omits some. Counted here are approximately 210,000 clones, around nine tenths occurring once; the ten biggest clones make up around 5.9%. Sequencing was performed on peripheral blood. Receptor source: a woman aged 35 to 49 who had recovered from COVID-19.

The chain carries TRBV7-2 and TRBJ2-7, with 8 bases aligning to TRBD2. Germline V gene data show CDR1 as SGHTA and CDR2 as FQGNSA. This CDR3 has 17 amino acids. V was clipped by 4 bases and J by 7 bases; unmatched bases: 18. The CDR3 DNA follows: TGTGCCAGCAGCTCCACGGCGCTAGCGGGTCGGGGGGGAGAGCAGTACTTC. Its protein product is CASSSTALAGRGGEQYF.

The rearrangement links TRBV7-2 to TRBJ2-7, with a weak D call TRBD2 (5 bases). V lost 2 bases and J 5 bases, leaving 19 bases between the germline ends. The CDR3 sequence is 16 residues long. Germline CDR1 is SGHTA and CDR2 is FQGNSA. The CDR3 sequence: CASSLKLEFRENEQYF. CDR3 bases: TGTGCCAGCAGCTTAAAGCTAGAATTTAGGGAGAACGAGCAGTACTTC. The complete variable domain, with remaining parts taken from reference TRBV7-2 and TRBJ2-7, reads GAGVSQSPSNKVTEKGKDVELRCDPISGHTALYWYRQSLGQGLEFLIYFQGNSAPDKSGLPSDRFSAERTGGSVSTLTIQRTQQEDSAVYLCASSLKLEFRENEQYFGPGTRLTVT.

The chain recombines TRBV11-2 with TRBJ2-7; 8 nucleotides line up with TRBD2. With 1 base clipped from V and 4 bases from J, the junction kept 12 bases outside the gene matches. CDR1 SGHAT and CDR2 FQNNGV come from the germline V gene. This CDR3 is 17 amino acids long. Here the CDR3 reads CASSLVGRGLGEYEQYF. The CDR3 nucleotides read TGTGCCAGCAGCTTAGTAGGAAGGGGACTAGGAGAATACGAGCAGTACTTC.

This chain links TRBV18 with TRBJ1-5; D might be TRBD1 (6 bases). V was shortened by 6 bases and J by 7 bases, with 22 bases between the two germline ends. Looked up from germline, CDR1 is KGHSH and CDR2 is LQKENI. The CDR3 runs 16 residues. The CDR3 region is CASSTNLGATGQPQHF. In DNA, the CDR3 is TGTGCCAGCTCCACAAATTTGGGGGCCACGGGCCAGCCCCAGCATTTT.

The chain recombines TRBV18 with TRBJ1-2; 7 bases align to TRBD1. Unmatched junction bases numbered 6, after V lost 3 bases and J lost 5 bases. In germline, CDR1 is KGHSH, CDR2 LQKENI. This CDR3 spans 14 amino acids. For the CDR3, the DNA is TGTGCCAGCTCACCTGGAGGGGGCAGATATGGCTACACCTTC. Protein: CASSPGGGRYGYTF.

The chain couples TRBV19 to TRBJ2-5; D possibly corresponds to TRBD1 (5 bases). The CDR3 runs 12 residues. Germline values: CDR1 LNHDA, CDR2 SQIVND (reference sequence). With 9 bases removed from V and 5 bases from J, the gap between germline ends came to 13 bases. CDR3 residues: CASQGVLETQYF. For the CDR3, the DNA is TGTGCCAGCCAAGGGGTTTTGGAGACCCAGTACTTC.

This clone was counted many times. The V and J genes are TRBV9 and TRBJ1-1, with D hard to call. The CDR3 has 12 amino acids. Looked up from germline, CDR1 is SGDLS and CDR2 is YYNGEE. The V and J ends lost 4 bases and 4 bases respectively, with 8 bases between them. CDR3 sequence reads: CASSSHGTEAFF. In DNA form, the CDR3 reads TGTGCCAGCAGCTCCCACGGCACTGAAGCTTTCTTT.

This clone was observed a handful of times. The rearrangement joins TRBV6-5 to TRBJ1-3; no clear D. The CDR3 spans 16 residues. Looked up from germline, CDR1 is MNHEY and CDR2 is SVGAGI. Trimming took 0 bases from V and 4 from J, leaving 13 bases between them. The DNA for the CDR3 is TGTGCCAGCAGTTACTCGGGCAGCTTGGCGGGAAACACCATATATTTT. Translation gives CASSYSGSLAGNTIYF.

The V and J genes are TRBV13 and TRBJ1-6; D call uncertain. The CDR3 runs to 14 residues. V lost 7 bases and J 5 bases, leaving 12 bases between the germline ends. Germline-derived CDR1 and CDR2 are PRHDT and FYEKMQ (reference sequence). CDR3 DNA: TGTGCCAGCACCCAGAGGCAGAATAATTCACCCCTCCACTTT. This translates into CASTQRQNNSPLHF.

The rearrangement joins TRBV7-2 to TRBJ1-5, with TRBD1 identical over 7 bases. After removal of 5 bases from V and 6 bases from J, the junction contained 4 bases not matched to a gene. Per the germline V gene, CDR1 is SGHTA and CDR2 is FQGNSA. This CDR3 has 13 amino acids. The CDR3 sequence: CASSETGPQPQHF. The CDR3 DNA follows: TGTGCCAGCAGCGAGACAGGGCCTCAGCCCCAGCATTTT.

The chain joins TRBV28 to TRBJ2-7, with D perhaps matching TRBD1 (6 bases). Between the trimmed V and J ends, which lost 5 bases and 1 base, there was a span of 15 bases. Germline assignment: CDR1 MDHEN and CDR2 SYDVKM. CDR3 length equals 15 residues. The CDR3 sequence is CASSLMTGFSYEQYF. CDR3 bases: TGTGCCAGCAGTCTAATGACAGGTTTTTCCTACGAGCAGTACTTC.

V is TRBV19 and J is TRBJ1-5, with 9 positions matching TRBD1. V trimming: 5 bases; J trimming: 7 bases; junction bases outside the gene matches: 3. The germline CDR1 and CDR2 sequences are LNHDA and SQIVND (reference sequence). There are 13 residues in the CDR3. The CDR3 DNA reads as TGTGCCAGTAGTGGGACAGGGACCCAGCCCCAGCATTTT. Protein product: CASSGTGTQPQHF.

CDR3 residues: CATAGGISDKNIQYF. CDR3 DNA: TGTGCCACCGCCGGGGGGATTTCAGACAAAAACATTCAGTACTTC. The chain carries TRBV15 and TRBJ2-4; the match to TRBD2 covers 7 bases. The trim removed 8 bases at V and 3 bases at J, leaving 10 bases unmatched. CDR1 is LNHNV and CDR2 is YYDKDF in the germline V gene (reference sequence). The CDR3 totals 15 residues.

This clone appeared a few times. The CDR3 here is CASSLATGTGGYNEQFF. The CDR3 DNA is TGTGCCAGCAGCTTAGCGACCGGGACAGGGGGGTATAATGAGCAGTTCTTC. The chain employs TRBV7-9 and TRBJ2-1, with 11 bases that match TRBD1. The CDR3 totals 17 residues. The germline V gene encodes CDR1 SEHNR and CDR2 FQNEAQ (reference sequence). V trimming: 0 bases; J trimming: 7 bases; junction bases outside the gene matches: 8.

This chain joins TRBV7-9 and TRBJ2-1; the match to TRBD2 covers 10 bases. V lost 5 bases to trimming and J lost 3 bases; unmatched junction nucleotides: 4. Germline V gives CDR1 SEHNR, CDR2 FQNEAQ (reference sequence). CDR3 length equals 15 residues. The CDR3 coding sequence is TGTGCCAGCAGCAACAGCGGGAGGGACTACAATGAGCAGTTCTTC. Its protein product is CASSNSGRDYNEQFF. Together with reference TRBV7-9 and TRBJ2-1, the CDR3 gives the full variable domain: DTGVSQNPRHKITKRGQNVTFRCDPISEHNRLYWYRQTLGQGPEFLTYFQNEAQLEKSRLLSDRFSAERPKGSFSTLEIQRTEQGDSAMYLCASSNSGRDYNEQFFGPGTRLTVL.

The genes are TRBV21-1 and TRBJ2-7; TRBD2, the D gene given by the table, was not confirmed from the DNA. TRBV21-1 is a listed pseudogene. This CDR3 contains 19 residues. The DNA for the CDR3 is TGTGCCAGCAGCAACCCTCTAACGGTAGCGGGAGGACGAGACTACGAGCAGTACTTC. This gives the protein CASSNPLTVAGGRDYEQYF.

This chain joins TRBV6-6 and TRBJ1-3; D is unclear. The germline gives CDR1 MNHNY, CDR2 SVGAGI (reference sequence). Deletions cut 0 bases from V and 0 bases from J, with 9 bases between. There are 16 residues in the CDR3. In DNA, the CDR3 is TGTGCCAGCAGTTACTCGATCGGTGCCTCTGGAAACACCATATATTTT. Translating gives CASSYSIGASGNTIYF.

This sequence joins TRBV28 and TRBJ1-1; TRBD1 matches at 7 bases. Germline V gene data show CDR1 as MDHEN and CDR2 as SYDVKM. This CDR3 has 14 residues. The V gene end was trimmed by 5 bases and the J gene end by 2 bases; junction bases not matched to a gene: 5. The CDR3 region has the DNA TGTGCCAGCAGTACAGGGGTCGGAAACACTGAAGCTTTCTTT. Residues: CASSTGVGNTEAFF.

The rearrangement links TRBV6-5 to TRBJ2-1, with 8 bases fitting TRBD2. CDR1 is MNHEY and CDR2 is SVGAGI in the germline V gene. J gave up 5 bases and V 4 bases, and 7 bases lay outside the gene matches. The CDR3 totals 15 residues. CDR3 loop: CASSSQRESHNEQFF. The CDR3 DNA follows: TGTGCCAGCAGTTCACAGCGGGAGTCTCACAATGAGCAGTTCTTC.

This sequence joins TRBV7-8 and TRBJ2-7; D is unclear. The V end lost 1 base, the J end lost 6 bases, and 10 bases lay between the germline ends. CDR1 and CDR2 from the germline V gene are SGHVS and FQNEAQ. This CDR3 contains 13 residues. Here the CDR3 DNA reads TGTGCCAGCAGCTTAGTGTACGGGTCCGAGCAGTACTTC. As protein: CASSLVYGSEQYF.